Listed here is a single T cell receptor (beta chain). This clone has more than one count but fewer than ten. Its cognate antigen has yet to be identified. Base qualities are not provided; no much larger clone lies one nucleotide away. These data belong to a study of glioma-infiltrating T cells after dendritic cell vaccination (dated by TCRdb to 2016 to 2017). Regarding the study in general: A cohort of roughly 15 glioblastoma patients from Phase I and II dendritic cell vaccination trials was included, of whom 9 were newly diagnosed and 6 had recurrent disease. Tumor-infiltrating lymphocyte content was quantified and tumor and blood repertoires were compared in dendritic cell-vaccinated glioblastoma patients by deep sequencing of TCR beta CDR3 regions. Survival after dendritic cell vaccination was correlated with TCR sequencing metrics, including TIL content and tumor-blood repertoire overlap. Patients received three intradermal dendritic cell vaccine injections at biweekly intervals in the arm below the axilla. The vaccine was prepared from monocyte-derived dendritic cells that were cultured for seven days with IL-4 and GM-CSF and then pulsed overnight with autologous tumor lysate. Autologous tumor lysate-pulsed dendritic cell vaccination was administered to the patients between the early 2000s and the early 2010s.

Selection of patients required sufficient residual fresh-frozen tumor tissue and over two years of available survival data. An isocitrate dehydrogenase mutation was not carried by any of the glioblastoma patients, although molecular status was otherwise variable. PBMC were collected before vaccination, two weeks after the third vaccination, and at tumor progression if tumor progression occurred. Genomic DNA was extracted with the Qiagen DNeasy Blood extraction Kit. General study outcomes and caveats: The cohort was small and heterogeneous, only a few patients had full blood and tumor sets, and even fewer had initial-recurrent tumor pairs. The three-group TCR overlap response model was described as speculative and requiring prospective validation. Longer time to progression and overall survival after dendritic cell vaccination were predicted by higher estimated pretreatment TIL content. No direct relationship between TCR clonality and survival was found, suggesting that a diverse polyclonal response may matter.

Using the immunoSEQ assay, TCRB CDR3 regions were amplified from approximately 1.9 micrograms of genomic DNA, or from all available DNA when less than that was on hand. The multiplex PCR relied on 60 forward primers for TCR V beta segments and 13 reverse primers for J beta segments. To estimate reads per starting template, synthetic control templates were spiked into each sample at limiting dilution. Reads of 87 bp were generated by sequencing on the Illumina HiSeq System. The authors' analysis ran thus. PCR and sequencing errors were removed by a nearest neighbor algorithm that merged closely related sequences. TCR overlap was measured as the percentage of unique tumor TCR beta sequences that were also present in the peripheral blood of the same patient. The source is immuneACCESS, and TCRdb retained only in-frame sequences with V and J called. Part of the clones is not carried over; for the studies checked, unresolved V genes explain less than half of this, and the remainder is unexplained. For V, J and clone size, that table is used; D and trimming come from the DNA. This sample gives 93,000 or so clones in total; more than 80% of them show up just once. The top ten clonotypes cover around 12% of the sample.

At the junction V is shortened by 0 bases and J by 6 bases; bases outside the gene matches: 3. The germline V gene provides CDR1 SGDLS and CDR2 YYNGEE. The CDR3 contains 15 residues, cysteine and phenylalanine counted. Of the read, only the CDR3 DNA is kept; its 45 bases are in frame from base 1. The chain employs TRBV9 and TRBJ2-3; TRBD2 aligns with 11 central bases. The sample in question was blood, obtained before dendritic cell vaccination. The receptor comes from a human donor with glioblastoma. The base sequence is TGTGCCAGCAGCGTAGAGTTAGCGGGGGGGGATACGCAGTATTTT. It encodes CASSVELAGGDTQYF.